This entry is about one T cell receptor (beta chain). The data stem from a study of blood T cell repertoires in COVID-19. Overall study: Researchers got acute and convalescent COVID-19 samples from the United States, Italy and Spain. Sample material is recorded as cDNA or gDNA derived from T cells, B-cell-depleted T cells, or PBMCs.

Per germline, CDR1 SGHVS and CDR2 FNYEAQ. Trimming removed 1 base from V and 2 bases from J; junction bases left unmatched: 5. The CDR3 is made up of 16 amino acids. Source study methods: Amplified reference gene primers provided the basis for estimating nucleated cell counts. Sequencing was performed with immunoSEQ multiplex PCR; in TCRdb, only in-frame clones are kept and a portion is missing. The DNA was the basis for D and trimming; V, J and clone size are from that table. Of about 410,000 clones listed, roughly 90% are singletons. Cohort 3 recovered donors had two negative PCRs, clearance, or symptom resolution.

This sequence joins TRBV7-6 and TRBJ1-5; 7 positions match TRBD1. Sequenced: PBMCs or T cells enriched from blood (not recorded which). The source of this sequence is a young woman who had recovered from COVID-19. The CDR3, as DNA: TGTGCCAGCAGCTTAGACGGAGGGACAGGCAATCAGCCCCAGCATTTT. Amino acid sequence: CASSLDGGTGNQPQHF.